These 10 T cell receptor beta chains came from one sample sequenced in a study of T-cell memory formation after mild COVID-19. MiXCR, applied by TCRdb to the 5' RACE reads, yields one record per CDR3 protein. The sample contains about 210,000 distinct CDR3 sequences, more than 9% of which appear only once. Sequenced sample: PBMCs or a T cell subset sorted from them (not recorded which). Source of these receptors: a man aged 18 to 29 who had mild COVID-19 (a few samples of this study predate the infection). Cell type and time point are not known.

This clonotype was recorded a few times. The chain combines TRBV19 with TRBJ2-1; D may be TRBD1 or TRBD2 (5 bases each). Trimming stripped 7 bases from V and 4 bases from J, with 17 bases between. Germline-derived CDR1 and CDR2 are LNHDA and SQIVND (reference sequence). The CDR3 is made up of 15 amino acids. CDR3 region: CASTVGPPLYNEQFF. CDR3 nucleotide sequence: TGTGCCAGTACGGTGGGACCACCACTTTACAATGAGCAGTTCTTC.

The genes are TRBV15 and TRBJ2-6; D is unresolved. Germline values: CDR1 LNHNV, CDR2 YYDKDF (reference sequence). With 0 bases removed from V and 4 bases from J, the gap between germline ends came to 7 bases. The CDR3 loop spans 15 amino acids. CDR3 residues: CATSRDTGGANVLTF. CDR3 nucleotides: TGTGCCACCAGCAGAGATACCGGAGGGGCCAACGTCCTGACTTTC. The entire variable domain, with the rest obtained from reference TRBV15 and TRBJ2-6, is as follows: DAMVIQNPRYQVTQFGKPVTLSCSQTLNHNVMYWYQQKSSQAPKLLFHYYDKDFNNEADTPDNFQSRRPNTSFCFLDIRSPGLGDTAMYLCATSRDTGGANVLTFGAGSRLTVL.

This clonotype has a handful of counts. The V and J genes are TRBV5-1 and TRBJ2-7, with 9 bases aligning to TRBD1. J was trimmed by 5 bases and V by 3 bases; bases with no gene match: 6. Germline loops: CDR1 SGHRS, CDR2 YFSETQ. The CDR3 extends over 14 amino acids. The CDR3 is CASSSIRQGDEQYF. In DNA form, the CDR3 reads TGCGCCAGCAGCTCGATACGACAGGGGGACGAGCAGTACTTC.

This clonotype occurred many times. The chain employs TRBV15 and TRBJ1-5; D is unclear. Germline V gene data show CDR1 as LNHNV and CDR2 as YYDKDF (reference sequence). V was cut by 1 base and J by 5 bases, with 3 bases left in between. The CDR3 length is 12 residues. CDR3 region: CATSRADQPQHF. The CDR3 bases are TGTGCCACCAGCAGAGCAGATCAGCCCCAGCATTTT.

This clonotype was counted only a few times. The chain has TRBV7-2 and TRBJ2-5, with D perhaps matching TRBD1 (6 bases). The CDR3 length is 13 residues. CDR1 and CDR2 (germline): SGHTA, FQGNSA. Deletions cut 4 bases from V and 1 base from J, with 7 bases between. Written as DNA, the CDR3 is TGTGCCAGCAGCTGGGGGCCCCAAGAGACCCAGTACTTC. Translation: CASSWGPQETQYF. The full variable domain, completed using reference TRBV7-2 and TRBJ2-5, is GAGVSQSPSNKVTEKGKDVELRCDPISGHTALYWYRQSLGQGLEFLIYFQGNSAPDKSGLPSDRFSAERTGGSVSTLTIQRTQQEDSAVYLCASSWGPQETQYFGPGTRLLVL.

Only a few counts were recorded for this clonotype. In DNA form, the CDR3 reads TGTGCCAGCAGCTTAAGTCTGGGTCGCTTGAGGGCAGATACGCAGTATTTT. Its protein is CASSLSLGRLRADTQYF. The chain is built from TRBV7-2 and TRBJ2-3, with D possibly TRBD2 on 5 matching bases. Germline assignment: CDR1 SGHTA and CDR2 FQGNSA. V was clipped by 2 bases and J by 4 bases, with 19 bases between them. The CDR3 extends over 17 amino acids.

Here the CDR3 reads CSASPSRGAVEQFF. In DNA form, the CDR3 reads TGCAGTGCTTCTCCTTCGAGGGGGGCCGTTGAGCAGTTCTTC. V is TRBV20-1 and J is TRBJ2-1; tentatively, D is TRBD1 or TRBD2 (6 bases each). Trimming removed 5 bases from V and 9 bases from J, with 20 bases in between. The CDR3 runs to 14 residues. Germline values: CDR1 DFQATT, CDR2 SNEGSKA (reference sequence).

The rearrangement links TRBV20-1 to TRBJ1-1; 12 nucleotides match TRBD1. Germline CDR1 is DFQATT and CDR2 is SNEGSKA (reference sequence). The CDR3 has 13 amino acids. J gave up 5 bases and V 5 bases, and 3 bases lay outside the gene matches. The CDR3 sequence is CSAGTGGGTEAFF. In DNA, the CDR3 is TGCAGTGCTGGGACAGGGGGCGGAACTGAAGCTTTCTTT.

In this sample, this clonotype turned up many times. The chain employs TRBV20-1 and TRBJ2-7, with D maybe TRBD1 (6 bases). This CDR3 has 13 amino acids. Germline-derived CDR1 and CDR2 are DFQATT and SNEGSKA (reference sequence). The CDR3 DNA follows: TGCAGTGTCAGACAGGATCCCTCCTCCGAGCAGTACGTC. Translating gives CSVRQDPSSEQYV.

This clonotype was observed a few times. The chain employs TRBV7-2 and TRBJ2-2, with 7 nucleotides matching TRBD2. The CDR3 is 17 residues long. Germline trimming cut 5 bases from V and 4 bases from J; bases unmatched to any gene: 13. Germline V gene data show CDR1 as SGHTA and CDR2 as FQGNSA. DNA of the CDR3: TGTGCCAGCAGCCCCAGGACTAGAGGTTCGGGCACCGGGGAGCTGTTTTTT. Translation gives CASSPRTRGSGTGELFF.